One T cell receptor beta chain is described in this entry. Its antigen is undetermined. This entry comes from a study of monozygotic twins with cystic fibrosis. Profiled with immunoSEQ multiplex PCR; TCRdb holds only in-frame clones, not every one. There are roughly 29,000 clones in the sample; around four fifths occur only once, and 0.85% to 0.95% lies in the top ten. Trimming removed 5 bases from V and 2 bases from J; junction bases left unmatched: 7. This CDR3 region has 15 residues. Germline V gene lookup returns CDR1 SGHAT and CDR2 FQNNGV. General study points: The repertoire was suggested to be naive-dominated, clonality median about 0.009. Co-twins had the most similar V usage for 13 of 16 pairs, J for 8. Monozygotic CF twins shared more identical nucleotide clonotypes than unrelated patients.

Input material: blood. This chain joins TRBV11-2 and TRBJ1-1; 8 bases map to TRBD1. This clonotype originated in a girl aged 2 to 10 with cystic fibrosis. The CDR3 sequence: CASSPRTGSNTEAFF. For the CDR3, the DNA is TGTGCCAGCAGCCCTCGGACAGGGTCCAACACTGAAGCTTTCTTT. Together with reference TRBV11-2 and TRBJ1-1, the CDR3 gives the full variable domain: EAGVAQSPRYKIIEKRQSVAFWCNPISGHATLYWYQQILGQGPKLLIQFQNNGVVDDSQLPKDRFSAERLKGVDSTLKIQPAKLEDSAVYLCASSPRTGSNTEAFFGQGTRLTVV.